The entry that follows covers one T cell receptor beta chain sequence. Its antigen is currently unknown. Sample treatment: randomized to nivolumab then ipilimumab (arm A) or the reverse (arm B). The record originates from a study of sequential checkpoint blockade in melanoma. For the study at large: Each arm's sequence ended with maintenance nivolumab. About two dozen patients had tumor biopsies before treatment and at week 13. Regarding the study as a whole: In arm A, pretreatment tumor clonality was associated with response.

This table comes from immunoSEQ multiplex PCR, and its TCRdb copy is limited to in-frame clones, with some not included. The table records about 19,000 clones, over 60% of them present only once. Trimming took 6 bases from V and 0 from J, leaving 11 bases between them. The V gene's germline CDR1 is SNHLY and CDR2 FYNNEI. The CDR3 runs 14 residues. The sequence was collected from a human donor with melanoma. The sample consisted of tumor tissue (inferred from file names), taken from a patient given nivolumab and ipilimumab in sequence. The chain is built from TRBV2 and TRBJ1-1, with D possibly matching TRBD1 (5 bases). The CDR3 region is CASSEGQLNTEAFF. The CDR3 coding sequence is TGTGCCAGCAGCGAGGGGCAGCTGAACACTGAAGCTTTCTTT. Together with reference TRBV2 and TRBJ1-1, the CDR3 gives the full variable domain: EPEVTQTPSHQVTQMGQEVILRCVPISNHLYFYWYRQILGQKVEFLVSFYNNEISEKSEIFDDQFSVERPDGSNFTLKIRSTKLEDSAMYFCASSEGQLNTEAFFGQGTRLTVV.